Listed here is a single T cell receptor beta chain. The sample holds one count of this clone. Its specific antigen is unknown. Per-nucleotide qualities are absent, and no much larger clonotype sits a single base away. Via the germline V gene, CDR1 is MNHEY and CDR2 SVGAGI. V and J are trimmed by 7 bases and 1 base, and the gene matches miss 2 bases of the junction. The CDR3, from cysteine to phenylalanine, totals 13 residues. CDR3 DNA is the only sequence kept; it has 39 bases, read in frame from the first base. The sample comes from a study of blood T cell repertoires in COVID-19 (dated by TCRdb to the early 2020s). At the level of the whole study: Samples from collaborators originated in the United States, Italy and Spain and spanned both the acute and convalescent phases of COVID-19. The prospective study material was composed of cDNA or gDNA derived from T cells, B-cell-depleted T cells, or PBMCs. The dataset comprised deeply sampled blood TCRbeta repertoires from subjects exposed to, actively infected with, or recovered from COVID-19. The repertoires were released in a freely available public database meant as a resource for research on the immune response to SARS-CoV-2. Samples were obtained from the ongoing ImmuneRACE study (first 160 participants) and from about 1,300 subjects provided by 6 global collaborators. The sample metadata nearly always contained a de-identified subject ID, COVID-19 status, age in years and sex. Where available, HLA class I and class II types were obtained from metadata supplied by the sample provider rather than from assay-based typing. Broad study findings and their caveats: Clinical and demographic metadata were provided uncurated, with the amount varying by source and participant.

Whole blood was collected in K2EDTA tubes by collaborating institutions according to the institutions' own protocols. Collaborator samples were shipped for TCRbeta analysis as frozen whole blood, isolated PBMCs, or DNA extracted from either sample type. The immunoSEQ Assay, a bias-controlled multiplex PCR, was used to amplify TCRbeta CDR3 regions from genomic DNA. The paper's data handling went like this. Within the assay, amplification of reference gene primers was used to estimate how many nucleated cells each sample contained. Sequence reads were collapsed and filtered to measure the absolute abundance of every unique TCRbeta CDR3 rearrangement. For each sample, productive Simpson clonality was calculated by taking the square root of Simpson's diversity index across productive rearrangements. TCRdb provides this immuneACCESS table in a form limited to in-frame rearrangements. Some clones are lacking; in checked studies, under half of them reflect an unresolved V gene, and why the rest are absent is not known. The V and J calls and the clone size are those of that table, but D and trimming were determined from the DNA. Present in this sample are roughly 700,000 clones, 70% to 90% of which were seen just once. The ten top clones hold 0.2% to 0.3% of the sample.

Sequencing input: peripheral blood. The chain joins TRBV6-5 to TRBJ1-1, with 8 bases aligning to TRBD1. The receptor was isolated from a woman in her late teens or twenties with acute or convalescent COVID-19. The DNA sequence is given as TGTGCCAGCAAAGGGACAGGGAACACTGAAGCTTTCTTT. This encodes CASKGTGNTEAFF.